Described below is a single T cell receptor beta chain sequence and its context. Clinical histories supplied by participants themselves formed the basis of cohort assignment. Authors' analysis steps: Scientists estimated how many nucleated cells there were by amplifying reference gene primers. The protocol was immunoSEQ multiplex PCR, while the TCRdb copy is restricted to in-frame clones and leaves out a portion. V and J calls and clone size are given by that table; D and trimming were obtained from the DNA. This table holds approximately 200,000 clones, approximately 92% found once. This entry comes from a study of blood T cell repertoires in COVID-19. For the study at large: The origin of the acute and convalescent COVID-19 samples was the United States, Italy and Spain.

The TCR was taken from a woman aged 18-29 years in a cohort exposed to, infected with or recovered from COVID-19 (not recorded which). The sample taken for sequencing was PBMCs or T cells enriched from blood (not recorded which).

The CDR3 DNA reads as TGCGCCAGCAGCCACGAGACCGTTGTGACTAGCGGGGTTAAGAATGAGCAGTTCTTC. Translation: CASSHETVVTSGVKNEQFF. V and J are TRBV4-1 and TRBJ2-1, with 11 nucleotides matching TRBD2. Germline CDR1 and CDR2: MGHRA and YSYEKL. The V segment lost 3 bases and the J segment 7 bases; nucleotides outside the gene matches: 17. The CDR3 covers 19 residues.